This record looks at one T cell receptor beta chain sequence and its context. Its specific antigen is unknown. No qualities accompany the bases; no much larger clone lies one base away. These data are taken from a study of shared clonotypes between healthy human individuals (dated by TCRdb to about 2020). For the study in its entirety: The cohort comprised a couple of women and a few men aged 18 to 49 years. For each donor, CD4 naive and CD4 memory were each given three plates, CD8 naive was given two plates, and CD8 memory was given one plate. The study deeply sequenced blood TCR repertoires of five healthy adults to estimate repertoire size and the extent of clonotype sharing between individuals. To increase sequencing depth and limit assay-specific biases, TCR repertoire library preparation and sequencing were carried out by different laboratories using diverse techniques. Between about 0.8 and 8.9 billion PBMCs per donor were obtained by leukapheresis.

Study-wide conclusions, independent of this receptor: Pairwise subsampling indicated that sequencing depth was expected to affect the degree of clonotype sharing among donors. Rarefaction of sorted-subset datasets indicated incomplete sequencing despite the large sequencing depth. Larger estimated clonotype richness was generally found for naive subsets than for memory subsets. When several donors were compared, the shared fraction of clonotypes was about 5.2% for naive CD4, around 3.6% for naive CD8, 2% to 2.5% for memory CD4, and 0.35% to 0.4% for memory CD8. Because the study included only a small number of donors, the genetic and exposure-history diversity represented was limited. Sampling was limited to blood, and TCR repertoires in tissue likely differ from TCR repertoires in blood. Higher generation probabilities were observed for clonotypes shared by all four sorted-subset donors than for non-shared clonotypes.

For the CD8 naive samples, CD45RO-negative cells were positively selected for CCR7, yielding a CD45RA+CCR7+ population from which TemRA cells were excluded. Healthy HIV-negative adults with no recently reported acute infections or vaccinations were included as donors. Every donor was a Caucasian adult residing in Nashville, Tennessee, USA. Blood was obtained by leukapheresis, after which PBMCs were separated by Ficoll-Histopaque density gradient centrifugation and cryopreserved in liquid nitrogen vapor phase. Analytical flow cytometry was used to check the purity and quantity of every magnetically sorted T cell population. From each sorted fraction, genomic DNA was isolated and quantified by UV absorbance on a Nanodrop 2000c. Relative to germline, V is 2 bases shorter and J is 3 bases shorter, with 1 base between their ends. Based on the germline V gene, the CDR1 and CDR2 sequences are MDHEN and SYDVKM. The CDR3 has 11 amino acids, counting the end cysteine and phenylalanine. The entry retains the CDR3 DNA only, 33 bases that are in frame from base 1.

Using the deep immunoSEQ assay, multiplex PCR amplified TCR CDR3 regions from genomic DNA. For each cell subset, the extracted genomic DNA was distributed evenly across all wells of several immunoSEQ 96-well plates, and each plate served as one replicate. For sorted subsets, about 200 ng genomic DNA, equal to tens of thousands of T cell genomes, was loaded into each replicate PCR. Purified libraries were measured with a Qubit 3.0 fluorometer, size-checked on a Bioanalyzer 2100, and measured again with the KAPA Library Quantification kit. Each immunoSEQ 96-well plate was sequenced on its own single-read 150-cycle Illumina NextSeq 550 flow cell. Per the original workflow: Because the immunoSEQ output held only junctional sequences and lacked quality scores, the filtering could not match the filtering applied to full-length reads. Sequences were annotated with PyIR, a Python wrapper for IgBLAST v1.9, and V/J genes and CDR3 were assigned using IMGT germline references. Reads were removed for weak V/J assignments (E-value above 1e-6), missing CDR3, stop codons, out-of-frame junctions, or ambiguous translated residues. V3J clonotypes were defined as sequences sharing the same inferred V gene, J gene, and CDR3 amino acid sequence. The percentage overlap between two repertoires was calculated by dividing the number of shared unique clonotypes by the size of the smaller repertoire. Richness of each repertoire was evaluated using RTK rarefaction, the Chao1 estimator, and Recon v2.1 estimates of unobserved clonotypes. For all TCRbeta clonotypes obtained by the gDNA method from a few donors, generation probabilities were computed with OLGA. TCRdb's version of the immuneACCESS table is confined to in-frame rearrangements and falls short of the full clone set. An unresolved V gene accounts for under half of the shortfall where checked; the remainder is of unknown origin. Clonal size and the V and J genes are those of that table, whereas D and trimming came from the DNA. The sample yields 1.5 million to 2.5 million clones; just under 95% were counted once. Together, the top ten hold 1% to 1.5% of the sample.

Sequencing was carried out using naive CD8+ T cells sorted from blood. Taken with the paper, the label for cell subset or site translates to: CD45RA+CCR7+. Rearrangement joined TRBV28 to TRBJ1-1; the D segment cannot be called with confidence. This sequence originates from a young man in good health. CDR3 sequence: CASSLHTEAFF. The nucleotide sequence reads TGTGCCAGCAGTTTACACACTGAAGCTTTCTTT.